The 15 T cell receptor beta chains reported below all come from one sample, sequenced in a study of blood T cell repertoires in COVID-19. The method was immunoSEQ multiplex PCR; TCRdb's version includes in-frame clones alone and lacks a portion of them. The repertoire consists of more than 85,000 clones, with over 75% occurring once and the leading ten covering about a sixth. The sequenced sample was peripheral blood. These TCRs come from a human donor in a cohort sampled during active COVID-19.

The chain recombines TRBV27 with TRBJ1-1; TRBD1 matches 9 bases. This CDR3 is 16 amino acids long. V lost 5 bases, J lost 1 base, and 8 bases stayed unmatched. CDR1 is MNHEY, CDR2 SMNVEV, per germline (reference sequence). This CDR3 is CASSPGTGRRNTEAFF. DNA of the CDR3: TGTGCCAGCAGTCCCGGGACAGGGAGGAGGAACACTGAAGCTTTCTTT.

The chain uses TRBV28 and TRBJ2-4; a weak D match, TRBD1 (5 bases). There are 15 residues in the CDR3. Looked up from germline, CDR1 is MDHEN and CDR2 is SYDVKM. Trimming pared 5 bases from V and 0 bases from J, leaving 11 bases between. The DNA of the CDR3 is TGTGCCAGCAGTGTCCAACAGGCAGCCAAAAACATTCAGTACTTC. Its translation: CASSVQQAAKNIQYF.

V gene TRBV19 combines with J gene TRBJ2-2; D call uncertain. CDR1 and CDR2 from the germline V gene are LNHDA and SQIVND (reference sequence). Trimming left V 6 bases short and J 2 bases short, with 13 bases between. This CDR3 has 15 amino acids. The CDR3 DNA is TGTGCCAGTAGCCCCCTAGGCTATAACACCGGGGAGCTGTTTTTT. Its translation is CASSPLGYNTGELFF. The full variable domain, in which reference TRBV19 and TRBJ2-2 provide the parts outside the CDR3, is DGGITQSPKYLFRKEGQNVTLSCEQNLNHDAMYWYRQDPGQGLRLIYYSQIVNDFQKGDIAEGYSVSREKKESFPLTVTSAQKNPTAFYLCASSPLGYNTGELFFGEGSRLTVL.

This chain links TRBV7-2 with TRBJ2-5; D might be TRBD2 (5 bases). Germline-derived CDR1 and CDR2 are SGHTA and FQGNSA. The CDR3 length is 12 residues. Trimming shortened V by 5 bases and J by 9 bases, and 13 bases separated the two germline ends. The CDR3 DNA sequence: TGTGCCAGCAGCAGCACAGCGGAGTCCCAGTACTTC. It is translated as CASSSTAESQYF.

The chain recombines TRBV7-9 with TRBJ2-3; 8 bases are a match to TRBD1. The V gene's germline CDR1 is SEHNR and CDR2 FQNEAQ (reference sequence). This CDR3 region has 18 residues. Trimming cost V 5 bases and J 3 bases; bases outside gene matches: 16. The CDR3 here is CASSPHAATGGRTDTQYF. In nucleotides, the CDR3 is TGTGCCAGCAGCCCCCATGCCGCCACAGGGGGGAGGACAGATACGCAGTATTTT.

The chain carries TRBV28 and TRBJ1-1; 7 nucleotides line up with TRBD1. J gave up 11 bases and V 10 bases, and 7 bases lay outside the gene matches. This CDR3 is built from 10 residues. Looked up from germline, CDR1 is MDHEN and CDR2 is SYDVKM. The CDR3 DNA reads TGTGCCACAAGGGGGCCGTGGGCTTTCTTT. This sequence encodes CATRGPWAFF.

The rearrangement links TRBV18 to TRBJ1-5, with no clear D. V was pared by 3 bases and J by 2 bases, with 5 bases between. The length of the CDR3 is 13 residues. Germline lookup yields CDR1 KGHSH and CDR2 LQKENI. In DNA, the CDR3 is TGTGCCAGCTCACCGGAGGGCAATCAGCCCCAGCATTTT. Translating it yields CASSPEGNQPQHF.

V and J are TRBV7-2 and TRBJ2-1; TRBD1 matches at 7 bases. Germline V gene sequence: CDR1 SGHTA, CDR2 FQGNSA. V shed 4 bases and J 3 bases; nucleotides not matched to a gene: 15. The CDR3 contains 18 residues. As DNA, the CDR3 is TGTGCCAGCAGCTGGCCTAGGGACAGCTCCCCTCACTACAATGAGCAGTTCTTC. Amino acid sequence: CASSWPRDSSPHYNEQFF.

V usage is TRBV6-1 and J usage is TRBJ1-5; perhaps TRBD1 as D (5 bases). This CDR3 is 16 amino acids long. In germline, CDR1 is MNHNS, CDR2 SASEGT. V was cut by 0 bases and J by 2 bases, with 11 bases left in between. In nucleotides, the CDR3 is TGTGCCAGCAGTGAAGCGGCCAGGGTGGGCAATCAGCCCCAGCATTTT. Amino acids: CASSEAARVGNQPQHF.

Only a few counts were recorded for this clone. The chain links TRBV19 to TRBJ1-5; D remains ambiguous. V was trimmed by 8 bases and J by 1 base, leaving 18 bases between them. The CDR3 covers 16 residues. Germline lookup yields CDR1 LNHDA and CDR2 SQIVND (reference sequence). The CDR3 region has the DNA TGTGCCAGTCGGCGAAATCCGGGAACGAGCAATCAGCCCCAGCATTTT. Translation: CASRRNPGTSNQPQHF. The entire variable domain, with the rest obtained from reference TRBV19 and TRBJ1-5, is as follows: DGGITQSPKYLFRKEGQNVTLSCEQNLNHDAMYWYRQDPGQGLRLIYYSQIVNDFQKGDIAEGYSVSREKKESFPLTVTSAQKNPTAFYLCASRRNPGTSNQPQHFGDGTRLSIL.

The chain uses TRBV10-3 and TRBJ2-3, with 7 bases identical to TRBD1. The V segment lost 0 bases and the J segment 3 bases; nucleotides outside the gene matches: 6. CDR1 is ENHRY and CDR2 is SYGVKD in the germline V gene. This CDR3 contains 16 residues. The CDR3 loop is CAISESEGGETDTQYF. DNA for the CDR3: TGTGCCATCAGTGAGTCGGAAGGGGGCGAAACAGATACGCAGTATTTT.

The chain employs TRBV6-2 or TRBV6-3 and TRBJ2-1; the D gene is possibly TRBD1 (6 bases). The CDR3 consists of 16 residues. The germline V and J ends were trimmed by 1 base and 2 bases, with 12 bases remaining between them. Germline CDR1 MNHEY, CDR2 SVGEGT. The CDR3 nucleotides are TGTGCCAGCAGTTACTTCCAGGGGCCCCCCTACAATGAGCAGTTCTTC. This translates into CASSYFQGPPYNEQFF.

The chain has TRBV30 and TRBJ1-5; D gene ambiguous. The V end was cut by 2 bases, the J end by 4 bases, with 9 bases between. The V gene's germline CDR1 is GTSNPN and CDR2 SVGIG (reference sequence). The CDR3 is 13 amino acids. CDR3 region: CAWSQAENQPQHF. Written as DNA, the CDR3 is TGTGCCTGGAGTCAGGCAGAAAATCAGCCCCAGCATTTT.

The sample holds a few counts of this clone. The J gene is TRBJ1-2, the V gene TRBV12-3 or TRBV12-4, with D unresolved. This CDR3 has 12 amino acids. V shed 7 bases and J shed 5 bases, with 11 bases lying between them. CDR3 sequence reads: CASTTGGYGYTF. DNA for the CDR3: TGTGCCAGCACGACCGGAGGGTATGGCTACACCTTC.

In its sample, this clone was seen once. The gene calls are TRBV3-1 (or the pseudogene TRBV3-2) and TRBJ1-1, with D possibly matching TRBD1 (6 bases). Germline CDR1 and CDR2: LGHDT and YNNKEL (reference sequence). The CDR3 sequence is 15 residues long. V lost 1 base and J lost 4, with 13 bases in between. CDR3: CASSQGTGLSTEAFF. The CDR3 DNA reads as TGTGCCAGCAGCCAAGGCACAGGGTTGTCCACTGAAGCTTTCTTT.